Ten or more counts support the clone carrying this T cell receptor (beta chain). Its specificity is unknown. The source of the sample is a study of response to subunit inactivated influenza vaccine. Findings of the study overall: Each seasonal influenza vaccination recruits few new T cells, the authors suggested.

From the RT-PCR reads, TCRdb called clonotypes with MiXCR, one entry per CDR3 protein. The sample has some 640,000 distinct CDR3 sequences; around 14% are singletons. The V segment lost 2 bases and the J segment 8 bases; nucleotides outside the gene matches: 12. CDR3 length: 16 residues. Germline-derived CDR1 and CDR2 are LNHNV and YYDKDF (reference sequence). The sample was PBMCs from blood, taken 14 days before vaccination. The chain has TRBV15 and TRBJ2-1, with 7 bases lining up with TRBD2. This clonotype was sampled from a man aged 50-59 years who received an inactivated influenza vaccine. This CDR3 reads CATSRNTAGESHEQFF. The CDR3 DNA reads TGTGCCACCAGCAGAAACACGGCGGGAGAATCCCATGAGCAGTTCTTC.